Reported below is one TCR beta chain. As yet, its antigen is unknown. These data belong to a study of molecular identifiers for immune sequencing clone quantification. This CDR3 has 15 residues. CDR1 and CDR2 (germline): MGHRA, YSYEKL. With 0 bases removed from V and 5 bases from J, the gap between germline ends came to 10 bases. Notes on the study in general: In cases of identical TCR molecules sharing a barcode, highly expanded clone sizes could be underestimated. Among effectors, clones above 20 RNA copies held over 99% of molecules; among naive cells, under 1%.

Listed TCR primers, together with previously described methods, were used for the bulk TCR libraries. TCRdb recomputed calls from the PCR reads with MiXCR, one row per CDR3 protein. The sample has some 580,000 distinct CDR3 sequences; approximately 24% are singletons. Sorting defined naive CD8 T cells as CD8+CD4-CCR7+CD45RA+. The origin of this receptor is a human donor in good health. Some libraries in this study had Jurkat cell RNA spiked in. Material: naive CD8+ T cells from blood, with Jurkat cell RNA spiked in. Stated subset: FACS-sorted CD8+CD4-CCR7+CD45RA+ naive T cells. The chain combines TRBV4-1 with TRBJ2-2; D not certain. The CDR3 DNA reads TGCGCCAGCAGCCAAGAAGCTCTCGCTACCGGGGAGCTGTTTTTT. Translation: CASSQEALATGELFF.